The T cell receptor beta chain described here comes from a study of a mutant IDH1 vaccine in newly diagnosed glioma. Overall study: Either 4-6 weeks after radiotherapy alone or alongside temozolomide, vaccination was begun.

Sequencing used immunoSEQ multiplex PCR; TCRdb keeps in-frame clones, though not all of them. The repertoire holds tens of thousands of clones, with roughly 82% as singletons. Time point of the sample: week 47, end of study. It was 300 ug of mutant IDH1 20-mer peptide that made up each vaccine dose, given with topical imiquimod. CDR1 SGHRS and CDR2 YFSETQ come from the germline V gene. V lost 2 bases to trimming and J lost 8 bases, with 17 bases between them. The CDR3 length is 15 residues. Concerning this clone: Its target is not known.

The sample here was PBMCs, taken from a glioma patient whose treatment included an IDH1 peptide vaccine. This TCR was sampled from a man in his forties with glioma. Some clones in this sample may be carry-over from other donors' samples. This chain joins TRBV5-1 and TRBJ2-1; tentatively, D is TRBD1 or TRBD2 (6 bases each). DNA of the CDR3: TGCGCCAGCAGCTTAGGGGGGAGTCTGTCGGATGAGCAGTTCTTC. Translating it yields CASSLGGSLSDEQFF.